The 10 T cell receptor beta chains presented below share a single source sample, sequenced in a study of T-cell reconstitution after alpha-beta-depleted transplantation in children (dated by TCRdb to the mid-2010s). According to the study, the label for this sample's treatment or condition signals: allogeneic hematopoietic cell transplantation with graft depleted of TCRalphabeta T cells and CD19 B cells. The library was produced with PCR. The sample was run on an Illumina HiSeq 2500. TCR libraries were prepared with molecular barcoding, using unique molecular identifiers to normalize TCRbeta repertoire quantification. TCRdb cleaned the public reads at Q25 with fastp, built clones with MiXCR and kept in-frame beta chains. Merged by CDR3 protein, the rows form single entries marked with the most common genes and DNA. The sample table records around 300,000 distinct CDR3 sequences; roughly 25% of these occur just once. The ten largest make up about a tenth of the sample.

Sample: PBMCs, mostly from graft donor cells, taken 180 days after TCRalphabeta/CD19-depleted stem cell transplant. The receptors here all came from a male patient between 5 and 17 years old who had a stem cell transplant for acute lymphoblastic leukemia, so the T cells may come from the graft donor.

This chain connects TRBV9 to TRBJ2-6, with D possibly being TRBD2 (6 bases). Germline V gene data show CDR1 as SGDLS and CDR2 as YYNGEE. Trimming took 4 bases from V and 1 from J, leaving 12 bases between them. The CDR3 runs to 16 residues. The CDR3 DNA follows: TGTGCCAGCAGCCTATTTGGACTATCTGGGGCCAACGTCCTGACTTTC. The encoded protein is CASSLFGLSGANVLTF. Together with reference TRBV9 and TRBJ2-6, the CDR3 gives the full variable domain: DSGVTQTPKHLITATGQRVTLRCSPRSGDLSVYWYQQSLDQGLQFLIQYYNGEERAKGNILERFSAQQFPDLHSELNLSSLELGDSALYFCASSLFGLSGANVLTFGAGSRLTVL.

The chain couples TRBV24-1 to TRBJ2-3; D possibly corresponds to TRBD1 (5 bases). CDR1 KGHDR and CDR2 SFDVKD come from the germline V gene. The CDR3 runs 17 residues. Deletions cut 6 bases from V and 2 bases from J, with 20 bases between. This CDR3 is CATSSTQVRLSTDTQYF. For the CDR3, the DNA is TGTGCCACCAGTTCCACACAGGTTAGGCTTTCCACAGATACGCAGTATTTT.

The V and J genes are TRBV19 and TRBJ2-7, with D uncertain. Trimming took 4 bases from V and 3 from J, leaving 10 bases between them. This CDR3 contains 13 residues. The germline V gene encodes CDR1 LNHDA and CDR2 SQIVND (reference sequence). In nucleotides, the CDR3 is TGTGCCAGTAGTAGTTACAGACGCTACGAGCAGTACTTC. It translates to CASSSYRRYEQYF.

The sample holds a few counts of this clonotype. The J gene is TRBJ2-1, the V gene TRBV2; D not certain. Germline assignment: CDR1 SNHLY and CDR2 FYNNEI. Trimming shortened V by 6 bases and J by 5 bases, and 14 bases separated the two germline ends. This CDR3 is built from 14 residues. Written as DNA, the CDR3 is TGTGCCAGCAGAGATATCGACGGGCACAATGAGCAGTTCTTC. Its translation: CASRDIDGHNEQFF.

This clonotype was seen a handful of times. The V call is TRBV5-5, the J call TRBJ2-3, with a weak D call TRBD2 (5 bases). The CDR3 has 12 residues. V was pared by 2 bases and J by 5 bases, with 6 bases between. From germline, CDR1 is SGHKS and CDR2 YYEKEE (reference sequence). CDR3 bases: TGTGCCAGCAGCTTCGAGGGAGATACGCAGTATTTT. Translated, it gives CASSFEGDTQYF.

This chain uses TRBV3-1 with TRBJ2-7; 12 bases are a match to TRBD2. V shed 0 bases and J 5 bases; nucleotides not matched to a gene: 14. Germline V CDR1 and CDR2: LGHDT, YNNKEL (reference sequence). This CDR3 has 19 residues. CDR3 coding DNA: TGTGCCAGCAGCCAAGATTTACACGGACTAGCGGGAATCTTAAACGAGCAGTACTTC. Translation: CASSQDLHGLAGILNEQYF.

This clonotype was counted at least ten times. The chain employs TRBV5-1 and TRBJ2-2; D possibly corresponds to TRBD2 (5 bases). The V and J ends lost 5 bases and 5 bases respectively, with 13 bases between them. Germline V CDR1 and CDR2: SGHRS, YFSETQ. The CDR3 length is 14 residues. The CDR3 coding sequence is TGCGCCAGCAGTCTGGAGCGGCGGACCGGGGAGCTGTTTTTT. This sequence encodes CASSLERRTGELFF.

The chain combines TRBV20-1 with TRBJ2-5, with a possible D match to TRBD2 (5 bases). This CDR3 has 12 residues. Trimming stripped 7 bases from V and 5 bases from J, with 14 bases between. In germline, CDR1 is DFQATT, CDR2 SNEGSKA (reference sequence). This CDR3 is CSVPPRGETQYF. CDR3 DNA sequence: TGCAGTGTTCCTCCGAGAGGGGAGACCCAGTACTTC.

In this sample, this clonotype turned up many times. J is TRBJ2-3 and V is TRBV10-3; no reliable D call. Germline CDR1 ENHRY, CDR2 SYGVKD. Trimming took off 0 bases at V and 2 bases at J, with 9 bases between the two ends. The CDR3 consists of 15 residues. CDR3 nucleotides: TGTGCCATCAGTGAGTCTATACGTTACACAGATACGCAGTATTTT. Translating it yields CAISESIRYTDTQYF.

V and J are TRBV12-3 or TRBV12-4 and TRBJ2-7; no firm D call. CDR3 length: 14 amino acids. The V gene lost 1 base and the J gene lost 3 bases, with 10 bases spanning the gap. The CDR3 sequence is CASSLVGGFYEQYF. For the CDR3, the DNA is TGTGCCAGCAGTTTAGTGGGCGGTTTCTACGAGCAGTACTTC.